This passage covers 16 T cell receptor beta chains from one sample sequenced in a study of blood T cell repertoires in COVID-19. Method: immunoSEQ multiplex PCR; TCRdb's copy keeps in-frame clones and lacks some. The sample shows roughly 65,000 clones, 85% of them seen only once. The sequencing sample was made of peripheral blood. Receptor source: a woman older than 75 with active or convalescent COVID-19.

The rearrangement joins TRBV27 to TRBJ2-5, with 7 bases that match TRBD1. Germline V gene sequence: CDR1 MNHEY, CDR2 SMNVEV (reference sequence). The CDR3 is 16 residues long. The V and J ends lost 5 bases and 1 base, in that order; junction bases with no gene match: 10. CDR3: CASSHRTRTGQETQYF. The CDR3 DNA follows: TGTGCCAGCAGTCATAGAACCCGGACAGGCCAAGAGACCCAGTACTTC.

This chain links TRBV11-3 with TRBJ2-1; 10 bases are a match to TRBD2. The CDR3 loop spans 18 amino acids. Germline V gene sequence: CDR1 SGHNT, CDR2 YENEEA. V lost 2 bases and J lost 5; bases outside the gene matches: 12. The CDR3 DNA follows: TGTGCCAGCAGCTTATGGCCACCAACTAGCGGGGCAAACAATGAGCAGTTCTTC. Its protein product is CASSLWPPTSGANNEQFF. Full variable domain (missing parts from reference TRBV11-3 and TRBJ2-1): EAGVVQSPRYKIIEKKQPVAFWCNPISGHNTLYWYLQNLGQGPELLIRYENEEAVDDSQLPKDRFSAERLKGVDSTLKIQPAELGDSAVYLCASSLWPPTSGANNEQFFGPGTRLTVL.

The V call is TRBV30, the J call TRBJ2-7; TRBD1 aligns across 9 bases. J was trimmed by 5 bases and V by 0 bases; bases with no gene match: 8. CDR3 length: 15 amino acids. Looked up from germline, CDR1 is GTSNPN and CDR2 is SVGIG (reference sequence). The CDR3 DNA is TGTGCCTGGAGTGTAACCGACAGGGGGTTTAACGAGCAGTACTTC. It encodes CAWSVTDRGFNEQYF.

This clone showed up just once. V usage is TRBV7-9 and J usage is TRBJ2-1, with TRBD1 matching 8 bases. V trimming: 1 base; J trimming: 2 bases; junction bases outside the gene matches: 7. This CDR3 is 17 amino acids long. Germline CDR1 SEHNR, CDR2 FQNEAQ (reference sequence). The CDR3 DNA sequence: TGTGCCAGCAGCTTAGGCCCCTACAGGGGGGCCTACAATGAGCAGTTCTTC. This sequence encodes CASSLGPYRGAYNEQFF. The variable domain in full, completed from reference TRBV7-9 and TRBJ2-1, reads DTGVSQNPRHKITKRGQNVTFRCDPISEHNRLYWYRQTLGQGPEFLTYFQNEAQLEKSRLLSDRFSAERPKGSFSTLEIQRTEQGDSAMYLCASSLGPYRGAYNEQFFGPGTRLTVL.

This chain uses TRBV3-1 (or the pseudogene TRBV3-2) with TRBJ1-1; 7 bases align to TRBD1. The CDR3 runs 15 residues. The V gene's germline CDR1 is LGHDT and CDR2 YNNKEL (reference sequence). V was pared by 6 bases and J by 0 bases, with 7 bases of the junction left unmatched. The DNA of the CDR3 is TGTGCCAGCAGACGACACGGGACAGTGAACACTGAAGCTTTCTTT. This gives the protein CASRRHGTVNTEAFF.

V and J are TRBV5-1 and TRBJ1-5; a weak D match, TRBD1 (5 bases). The V end lost 1 base, the J end lost 3 bases, and 14 bases lay between the germline ends. Germline V gene lookup returns CDR1 SGHRS and CDR2 YFSETQ. This CDR3 is built from 16 residues. CDR3 protein: CASSLNAAGNNQPQHF. The DNA of the CDR3 is TGCGCCAGCAGCTTGAACGCGGCAGGGAACAATCAGCCCCAGCATTTT.

This chain joins TRBV2 and TRBJ1-1; D unclear. Germline V gene data show CDR1 as SNHLY and CDR2 as FYNNEI. V was clipped by 8 bases and J by 0 bases, with 13 bases between them. The CDR3 is 14 residues long. This CDR3 is CASASQSLNTEAFF. The CDR3 nucleotides read TGTGCCAGCGCGAGTCAATCACTGAACACTGAAGCTTTCTTT.

The V and J genes are TRBV5-8 and TRBJ2-5; 8 positions match TRBD2. V lost 4 bases and J lost 3; bases outside the gene matches: 2. The CDR3 has 13 residues. Germline CDR1 SGHTS, CDR2 YDEGEE. The CDR3, as DNA: TGTGCCAGCAGCGGGACTAGTAAAGAGACCCAGTACTTC. Amino acid sequence: CASSGTSKETQYF.

This chain uses TRBV28 with TRBJ1-4; D remains ambiguous. Per the germline V gene, CDR1 is MDHEN and CDR2 is SYDVKM. The V end lost 1 base, the J end lost 6 bases, and 12 bases lay between the germline ends. This CDR3 comprises 15 residues. The CDR3 DNA sequence: TGTGCCAGCAGTTTATTGGCAGACTTTTATGAAAAACTGTTTTTT. This sequence encodes CASSLLADFYEKLFF. Supplemented by reference TRBV28 and TRBJ1-4, the full variable domain reads DVKVTQSSRYLVKRTGEKVFLECVQDMDHENMFWYRQDPGLGLRLIYFSYDVKMKEKGDIPEGYSVSREKKERFSLILESASTNQTSMYLCASSLLADFYEKLFFGSGTQLSVL.

The V call is TRBV5-1, the J call TRBJ2-7; D gene unclear. This CDR3 contains 11 residues. Looked up from germline, CDR1 is SGHRS and CDR2 is YFSETQ. V dropped 6 bases and J dropped 3 bases, with 7 bases sitting between them. Here the CDR3 reads CASKRNYEQYF. For the CDR3, the DNA is TGCGCCAGCAAGAGAAACTACGAGCAGTACTTC.

The V gene is TRBV5-4, the J gene TRBJ2-1, with 13 positions matching TRBD2. Germline CDR1 and CDR2: SGHNT and YYREEE (reference sequence). The CDR3 extends over 16 amino acids. J was trimmed by 7 bases and V by 2 bases; bases with no gene match: 6. The CDR3 loop is CASSLRTSGGPNEQFF. CDR3 nucleotides: TGTGCCAGCAGCTTAAGGACTAGCGGGGGTCCGAATGAGCAGTTCTTC.

The chain is built from TRBV3-1 (or the pseudogene TRBV3-2) and TRBJ1-1, with D uncertain. The CDR3 covers 13 residues. The ends were cut back, 5 bases at V and 3 bases at J, with 10 bases in the middle. The germline V gene has CDR1 LGHDT and CDR2 YNNKEL (reference sequence). The CDR3 region is CASSFQEDTEAFF. The CDR3 DNA is TGTGCCAGCAGCTTTCAGGAGGACACTGAAGCTTTCTTT.

The chain couples TRBV28 to TRBJ2-2; the D is unclear. From germline, CDR1 is MDHEN and CDR2 SYDVKM. The V gene lost 7 bases and the J gene lost 4 bases, with 10 bases spanning the gap. This CDR3 has 13 amino acids. CDR3 amino acids: CASTLQSTGELFF. The CDR3 region has the DNA TGTGCCAGCACCTTACAGTCCACCGGGGAGCTGTTTTTT. The complete variable domain, with remaining parts taken from reference TRBV28 and TRBJ2-2, reads DVKVTQSSRYLVKRTGEKVFLECVQDMDHENMFWYRQDPGLGLRLIYFSYDVKMKEKGDIPEGYSVSREKKERFSLILESASTNQTSMYLCASTLQSTGELFFGEGSRLTVL.

The chain carries TRBV10-3 and TRBJ1-1; 8 bases are a match to TRBD1. V trimming: 6 bases; J trimming: 2 bases; junction bases outside the gene matches: 5. Germline V gene lookup returns CDR1 ENHRY and CDR2 SYGVKD. CDR3 length equals 14 residues. The CDR3 spells CAIRRQGINTEAFF. The DNA for the CDR3 is TGTGCCATCAGGAGACAGGGGATCAACACTGAAGCTTTCTTT.

The V call is TRBV7-6, the J call TRBJ1-3; 9 bases fit TRBD1. The CDR3 sequence is 17 residues long. From germline, CDR1 is SGHVS and CDR2 FNYEAQ. Trimming cost V 0 bases and J 4 bases; bases outside gene matches: 7. The CDR3 nucleotides are TGTGCCAGCAGCTTAGCTTCCCCGGGACAGGGAGGAAACACCATATATTTT. This gives the protein CASSLASPGQGGNTIYF.

This chain uses TRBV3-1 (or the pseudogene TRBV3-2) with TRBJ2-2; 11 nucleotides align to TRBD2. This CDR3 is built from 17 residues. The junction had 13 bases not matched to a gene; V was cut back by 5 bases and J by 8 bases. Germline-derived CDR1 and CDR2 are LGHDT and YNNKEL (reference sequence). CDR3 DNA: TGTGCCAGCAGCAACAACCGACTAGCGGGGAGATGGGGGGAGCTGTTTTTT. Translated, it gives CASSNNRLAGRWGELFF.